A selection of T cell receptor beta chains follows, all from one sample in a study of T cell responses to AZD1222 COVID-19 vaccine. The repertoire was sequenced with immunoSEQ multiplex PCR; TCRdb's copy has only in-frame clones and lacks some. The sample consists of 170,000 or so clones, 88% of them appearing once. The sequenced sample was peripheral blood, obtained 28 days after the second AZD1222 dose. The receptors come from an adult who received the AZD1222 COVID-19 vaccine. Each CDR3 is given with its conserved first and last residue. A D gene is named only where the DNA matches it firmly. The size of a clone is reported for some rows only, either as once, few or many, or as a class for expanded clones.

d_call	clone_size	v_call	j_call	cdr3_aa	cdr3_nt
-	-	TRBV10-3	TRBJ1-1	CAIKAGAETEAFF	TGTGCCATCAAAGCGGGGGCGGAAACTGAAGCTTTCTTT
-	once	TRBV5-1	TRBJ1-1	CASSGTGGVTEAFF	TGCGCCAGCAGCGGGACCGGAGGGGTCACTGAAGCTTTCTTT
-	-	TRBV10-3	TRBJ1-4	CAISVDNSGEKLFF	TGTGCCATCAGCGTGGACAACTCGGGGGAAAAACTGTTTTTT
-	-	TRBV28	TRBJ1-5	CASSSGEIDSNQPQHF	TGTGCCAGCAGTTCCGGAGAGATAGATAGCAATCAGCCCCAGCATTTT
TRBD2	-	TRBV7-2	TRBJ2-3	CASSLFSSGASTDTQYF	TGTGCCAGCAGCTTATTTTCTAGCGGGGCTAGCACAGATACGCAGTATTTT
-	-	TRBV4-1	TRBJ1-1	CASSPPLRGSEAFF	TGCGCCAGCAGCCCCCCCCTAAGGGGGTCAGAAGCTTTCTTT
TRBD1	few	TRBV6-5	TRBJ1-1	CASRQGPHTEAFF	TGTGCCAGCAGACAGGGGCCCCACACTGAAGCTTTCTTT
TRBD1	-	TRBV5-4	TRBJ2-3	CASSKNRGPTDTQYF	TGTGCCAGCAGCAAAAACAGGGGACCCACAGATACGCAGTATTTT
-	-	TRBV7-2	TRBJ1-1	CASSTTKNTEAFF	TGTGCCAGCAGCACCACGAAGAACACTGAAGCTTTCTTT
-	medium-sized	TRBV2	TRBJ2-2	CASSFTGSPGELFF	TGTGCCAGCAGTTTTACAGGGTCTCCCGGGGAGCTGTTTTTT
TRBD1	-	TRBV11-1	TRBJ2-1	CASSLTGTGGNEQFF	TGTGCCAGCAGCCTAACCGGGACAGGGGGGAATGAGCAGTTCTTC
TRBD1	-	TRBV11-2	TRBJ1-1	CASSRGLNTEAFF	TGTGCCAGCAGCAGGGGGCTGAACACTGAAGCTTTCTTT
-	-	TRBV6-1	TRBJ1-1	CASSDRGHTEAFF	TGTGCCAGCAGTGACAGGGGTCACACTGAAGCTTTCTTT
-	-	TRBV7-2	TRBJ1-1	CASSARGHTEAFF	TGTGCCAGCAGCGCCCGGGGGCACACTGAAGCTTTCTTT
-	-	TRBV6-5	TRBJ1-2	CASHRGGEMGGYTF	TGTGCCAGCCACCGCGGGGGGGAGATGGGTGGCTACACCTTC
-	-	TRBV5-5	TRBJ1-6	CASSPREGGNSPLHF	TGTGCCAGCAGCCCTCGGGAGGGGGGTAATTCACCCCTCCACTTT
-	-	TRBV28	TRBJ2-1	CATKDPTGAPFF	TGTGCCACCAAAGACCCCACGGGGGCCCCGTTCTTC
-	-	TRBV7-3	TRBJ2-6	CASSSFRDNRANVLTF	TGTGCCAGCAGCTCCTTTAGGGACAATAGGGCCAACGTCCTGACTTTC